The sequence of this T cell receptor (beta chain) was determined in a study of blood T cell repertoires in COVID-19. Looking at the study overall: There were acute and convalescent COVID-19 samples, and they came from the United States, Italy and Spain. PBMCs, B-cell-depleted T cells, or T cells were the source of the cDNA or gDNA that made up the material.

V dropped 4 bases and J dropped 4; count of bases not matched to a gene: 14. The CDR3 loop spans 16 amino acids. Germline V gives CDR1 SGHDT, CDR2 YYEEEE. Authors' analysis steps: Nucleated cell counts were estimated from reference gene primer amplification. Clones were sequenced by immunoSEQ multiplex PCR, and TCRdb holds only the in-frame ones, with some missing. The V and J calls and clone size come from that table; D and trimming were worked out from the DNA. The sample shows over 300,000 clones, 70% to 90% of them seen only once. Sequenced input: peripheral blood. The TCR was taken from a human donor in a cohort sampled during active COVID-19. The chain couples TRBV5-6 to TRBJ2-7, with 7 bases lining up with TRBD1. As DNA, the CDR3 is TGTGCCAGCAGCCAAATTTCGGCAGGGGGAATTTACGAGCAGTACTTC. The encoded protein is CASSQISAGGIYEQYF.